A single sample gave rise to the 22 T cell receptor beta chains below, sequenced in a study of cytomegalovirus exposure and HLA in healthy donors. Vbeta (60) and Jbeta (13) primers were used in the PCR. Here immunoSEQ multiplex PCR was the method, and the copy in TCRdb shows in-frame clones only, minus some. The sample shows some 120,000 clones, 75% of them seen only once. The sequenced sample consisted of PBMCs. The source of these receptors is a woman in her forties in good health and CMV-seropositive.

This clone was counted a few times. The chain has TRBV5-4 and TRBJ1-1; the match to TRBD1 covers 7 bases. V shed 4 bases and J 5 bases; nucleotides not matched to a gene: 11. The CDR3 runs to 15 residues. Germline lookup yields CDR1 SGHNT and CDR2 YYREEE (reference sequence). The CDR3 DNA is TGTGCCAGCAGCCCCCAGACAGGGACAAGGACTGAAGCTTTCTTT. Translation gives CASSPQTGTRTEAFF.

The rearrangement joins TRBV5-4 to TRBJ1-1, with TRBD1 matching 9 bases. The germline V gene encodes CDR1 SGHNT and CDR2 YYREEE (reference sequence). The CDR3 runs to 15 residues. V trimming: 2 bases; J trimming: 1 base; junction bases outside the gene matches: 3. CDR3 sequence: CASSFRTGANTEAFF. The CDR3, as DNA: TGTGCCAGCAGCTTTCGGACAGGGGCGAACACTGAAGCTTTCTTT.

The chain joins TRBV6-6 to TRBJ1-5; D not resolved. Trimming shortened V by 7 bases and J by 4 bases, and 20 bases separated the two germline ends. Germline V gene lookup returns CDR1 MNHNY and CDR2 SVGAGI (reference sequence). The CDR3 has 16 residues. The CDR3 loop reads CASTPTRSQENQPQHF. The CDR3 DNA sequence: TGTGCCAGCACCCCAACTAGGTCCCAAGAAAATCAGCCCCAGCATTTT.

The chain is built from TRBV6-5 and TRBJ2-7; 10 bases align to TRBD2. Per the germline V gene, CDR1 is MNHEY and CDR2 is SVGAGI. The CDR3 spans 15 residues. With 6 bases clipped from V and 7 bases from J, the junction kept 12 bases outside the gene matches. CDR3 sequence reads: CASSRPSGSFGEQYF. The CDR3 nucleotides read TGTGCCAGCAGCCGTCCTAGCGGGAGTTTTGGGGAGCAGTACTTC.

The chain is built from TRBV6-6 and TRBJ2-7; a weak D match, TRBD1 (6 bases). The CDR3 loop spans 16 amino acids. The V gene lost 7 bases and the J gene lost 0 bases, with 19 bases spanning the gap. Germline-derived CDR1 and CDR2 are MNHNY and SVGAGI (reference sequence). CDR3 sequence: CASTDLAAGVSYEQYF. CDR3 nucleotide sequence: TGTGCCAGCACTGACCTGGCGGCAGGGGTCTCCTACGAGCAGTACTTC.

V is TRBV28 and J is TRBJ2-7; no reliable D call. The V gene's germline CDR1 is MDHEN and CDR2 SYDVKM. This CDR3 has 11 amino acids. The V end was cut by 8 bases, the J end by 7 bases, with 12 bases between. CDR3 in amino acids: CASPSRVEQYF. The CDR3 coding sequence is TGTGCCAGCCCCTCACGCGTTGAGCAGTACTTC. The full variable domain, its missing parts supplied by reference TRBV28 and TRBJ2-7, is DVKVTQSSRYLVKRTGEKVFLECVQDMDHENMFWYRQDPGLGLRLIYFSYDVKMKEKGDIPEGYSVSREKKERFSLILESASTNQTSMYLCASPSRVEQYFGPGTRLTVT.

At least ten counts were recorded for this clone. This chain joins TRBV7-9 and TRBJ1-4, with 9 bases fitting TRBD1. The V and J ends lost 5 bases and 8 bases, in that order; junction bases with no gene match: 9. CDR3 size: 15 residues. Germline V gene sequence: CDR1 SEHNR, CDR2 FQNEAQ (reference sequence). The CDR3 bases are TGTGCCAGCAGCCCCGGGACAGGGCCGGGGGAAAAACTGTTTTTT. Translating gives CASSPGTGPGEKLFF.

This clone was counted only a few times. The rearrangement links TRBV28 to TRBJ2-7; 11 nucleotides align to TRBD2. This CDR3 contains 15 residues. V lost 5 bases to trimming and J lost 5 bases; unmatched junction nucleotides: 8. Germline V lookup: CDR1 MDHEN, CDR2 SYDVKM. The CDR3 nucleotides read TGTGCCAGCAGTGTAGCGGGAGGGCCTCTGGACGAGCAGTACTTC. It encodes CASSVAGGPLDEQYF.

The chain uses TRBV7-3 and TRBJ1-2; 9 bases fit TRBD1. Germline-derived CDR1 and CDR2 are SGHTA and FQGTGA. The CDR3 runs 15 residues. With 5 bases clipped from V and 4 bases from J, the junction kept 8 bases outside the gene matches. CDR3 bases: TGTGCCAGCAGCAAAACAGGGGGCTCGGGCTATGGCTACACCTTC. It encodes CASSKTGGSGYGYTF.

The CDR3 bases are TGCGCCAGCAGCCAATCCATGTTCGGGACAGGGGACTACGAGCAGTACTTC. Its translation is CASSQSMFGTGDYEQYF. This chain links TRBV4-1 with TRBJ2-7; TRBD1 matches at 10 bases. V shed 2 bases and J 3 bases; nucleotides not matched to a gene: 10. This CDR3 comprises 17 residues. The germline V gene has CDR1 MGHRA and CDR2 YSYEKL.

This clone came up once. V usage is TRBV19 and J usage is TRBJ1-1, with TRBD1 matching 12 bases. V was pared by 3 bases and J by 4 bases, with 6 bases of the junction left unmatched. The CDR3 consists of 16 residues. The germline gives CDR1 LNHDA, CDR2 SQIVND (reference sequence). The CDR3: CASSIGTGGGGTEAFF. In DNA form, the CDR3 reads TGTGCCAGTAGTATCGGGACAGGGGGCGGGGGCACTGAAGCTTTCTTT.

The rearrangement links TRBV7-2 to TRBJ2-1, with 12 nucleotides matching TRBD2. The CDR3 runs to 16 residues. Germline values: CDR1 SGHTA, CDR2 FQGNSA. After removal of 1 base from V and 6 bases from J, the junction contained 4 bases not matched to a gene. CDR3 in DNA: TGTGCCAGCAGCTTAGTTGCGACTAGCGGGAGCAATGAGCAGTTCTTC. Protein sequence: CASSLVATSGSNEQFF.

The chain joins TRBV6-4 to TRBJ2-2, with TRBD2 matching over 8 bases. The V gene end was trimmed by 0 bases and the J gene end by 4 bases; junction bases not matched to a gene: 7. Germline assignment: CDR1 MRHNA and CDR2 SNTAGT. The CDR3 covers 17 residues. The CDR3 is CASSDSGGRRATGELFF. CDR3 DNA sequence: TGTGCCAGCAGTGACTCAGGCGGGAGGAGGGCCACCGGGGAGCTGTTTTTT.

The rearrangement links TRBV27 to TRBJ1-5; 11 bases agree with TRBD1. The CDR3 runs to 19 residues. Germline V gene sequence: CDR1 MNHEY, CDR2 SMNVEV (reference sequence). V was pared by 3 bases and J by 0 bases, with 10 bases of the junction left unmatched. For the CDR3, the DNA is TGTGCCAGCAGTTTGGGGTGGACAGGGGGCGTTTCTAGCAATCAGCCCCAGCATTTT. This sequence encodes CASSLGWTGGVSSNQPQHF.

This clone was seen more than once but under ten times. This CDR3 reads CASSQDPPTSRQFF. The CDR3 nucleotides read TGCGCCAGCAGCCAAGATCCTCCCACTAGTCGGCAGTTCTTC. The chain combines TRBV4-3 with TRBJ2-1; maybe TRBD2 (5 bases). The germline V and J ends were trimmed by 0 bases and 12 bases, with 15 bases remaining between them. Germline-derived CDR1 and CDR2 are LGHNA and YSLEER. This CDR3 contains 14 residues.

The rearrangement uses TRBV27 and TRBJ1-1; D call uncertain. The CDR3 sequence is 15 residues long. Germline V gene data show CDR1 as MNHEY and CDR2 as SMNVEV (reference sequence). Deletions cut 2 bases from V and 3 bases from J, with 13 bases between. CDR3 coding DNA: TGTGCCAGCAGTTTAATGAGGGAGCAGGACACTGAAGCTTTCTTT. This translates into CASSLMREQDTEAFF.

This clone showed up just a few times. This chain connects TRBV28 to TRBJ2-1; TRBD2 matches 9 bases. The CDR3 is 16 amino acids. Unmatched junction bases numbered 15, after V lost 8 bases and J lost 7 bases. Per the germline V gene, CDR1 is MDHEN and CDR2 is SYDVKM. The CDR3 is CASERLAGHIRNEQFF. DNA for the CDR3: TGTGCCAGCGAGAGGCTAGCGGGGCACATCAGGAATGAGCAGTTCTTC.

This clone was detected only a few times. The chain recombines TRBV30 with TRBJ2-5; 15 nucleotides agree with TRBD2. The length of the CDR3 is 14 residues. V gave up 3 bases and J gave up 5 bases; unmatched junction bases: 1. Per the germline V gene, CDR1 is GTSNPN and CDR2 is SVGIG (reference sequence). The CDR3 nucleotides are TGTGCCTGGAGCGGACTAGCGGGGGGGGAGACCCAGTACTTC. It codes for CAWSGLAGGETQYF.

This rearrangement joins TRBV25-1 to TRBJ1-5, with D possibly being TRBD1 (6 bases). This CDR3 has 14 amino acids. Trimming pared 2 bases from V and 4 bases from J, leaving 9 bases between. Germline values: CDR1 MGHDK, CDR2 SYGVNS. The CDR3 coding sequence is TGTGCCAGCAGTGAAAACAGGGATAATCAGCCCCAGCATTTT. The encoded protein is CASSENRDNQPQHF.

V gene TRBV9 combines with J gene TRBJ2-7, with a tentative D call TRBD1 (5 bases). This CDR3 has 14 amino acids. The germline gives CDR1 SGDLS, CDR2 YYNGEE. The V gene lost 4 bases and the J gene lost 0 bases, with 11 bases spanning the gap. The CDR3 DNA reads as TGTGCCAGCAGCCCTCGACAGTACTCCTACGAGCAGTACTTC. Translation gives CASSPRQYSYEQYF.

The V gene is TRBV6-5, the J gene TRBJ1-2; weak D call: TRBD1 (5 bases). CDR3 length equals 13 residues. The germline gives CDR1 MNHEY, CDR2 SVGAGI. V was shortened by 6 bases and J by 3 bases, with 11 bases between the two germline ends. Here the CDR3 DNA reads TGTGCCAGCAGCTCCACAGGAGACTATGGCTACACCTTC. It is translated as CASSSTGDYGYTF.

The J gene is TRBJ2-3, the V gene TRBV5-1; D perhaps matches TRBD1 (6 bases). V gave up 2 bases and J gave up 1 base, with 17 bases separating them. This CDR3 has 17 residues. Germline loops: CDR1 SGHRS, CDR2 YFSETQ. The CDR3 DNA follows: TGCGCCAGCAGCTTTCAACCCCCGGGACAAGGCACAGATACGCAGTATTTT. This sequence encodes CASSFQPPGQGTDTQYF.